This T cell receptor (beta chain) is from a study of blood T cell repertoires in COVID-19. About the study: The study drew acute and convalescent COVID-19 samples from the United States, Italy and Spain. From T cells, B-cell-depleted T cells, or PBMCs came the material, which was cDNA or gDNA.

As originally analysed: How many nucleated cells were present was estimated from reference gene primer amplification. Assay: immunoSEQ multiplex PCR; the TCRdb copy retains only in-frame clones and omits some. For V, J and clone size, that table is used; D and trimming come from the DNA. Of about 15,000 clones in the sample, 73% were seen once. CDR3 length: 14 amino acids. Looked up from germline, CDR1 is SGHRS and CDR2 is YFSETQ. The V and J ends lost 4 bases and 4 bases, in that order; junction bases with no gene match: 6. V is TRBV5-1 and J is TRBJ1-2; 8 bases are a match to TRBD1. Sequencing input: peripheral blood. The sequence derives from a boy aged 2 to 9 with active or convalescent COVID-19. The CDR3 sequence: CASSLGQGTYGYTF. The CDR3 nucleotides read TGCGCCAGCAGCCTAGGACAGGGAACCTATGGCTACACCTTC.